This TCR beta chain originates from a study of blood T cell repertoires in COVID-19. Across the study: Acute and convalescent COVID-19 specimens originated in the United States, Italy and Spain.

Repertoires were generated with immunoSEQ multiplex PCR, while TCRdb's copy carries only in-frame clones and drops some. The table records around 100,000 clones, less than 95% of them present only once. V was pared by 9 bases and J by 7 bases, with 14 bases of the junction left unmatched. CDR1 is LNHNV and CDR2 is YYDKDF in the germline V gene (reference sequence). There are 15 residues in the CDR3. The TCR originated in a man aged 45-65 years with acute or convalescent COVID-19. The V and J genes are TRBV15 and TRBJ2-1; 8 bases line up with TRBD2. Material: peripheral blood. CDR3 sequence (DNA): TGTGCCACGAGCGTCGGAGGGACTAGGAGGAATGAGCAGTTCTTC. This encodes CATSVGGTRRNEQFF.